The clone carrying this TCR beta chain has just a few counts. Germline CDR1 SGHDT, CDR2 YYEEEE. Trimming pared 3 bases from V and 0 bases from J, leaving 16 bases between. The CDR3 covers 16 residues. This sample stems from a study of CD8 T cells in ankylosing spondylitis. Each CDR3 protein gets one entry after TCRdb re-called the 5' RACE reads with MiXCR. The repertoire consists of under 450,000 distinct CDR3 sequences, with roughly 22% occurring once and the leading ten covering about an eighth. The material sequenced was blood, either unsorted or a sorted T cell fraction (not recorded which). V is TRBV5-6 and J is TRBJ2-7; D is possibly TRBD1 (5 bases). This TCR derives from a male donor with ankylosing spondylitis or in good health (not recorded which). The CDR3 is CASSSITGVPSYEQYF. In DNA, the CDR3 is TGTGCCAGCAGCTCTATAACAGGAGTTCCCTCCTACGAGCAGTACTTC.